The 29 T cell receptor beta chains below come from one sample, sequenced in a study of technical replicates of blood from a few donors. Method: immunoSEQ multiplex PCR; TCRdb's copy keeps in-frame clones and lacks some. This sample has about 59,000 clones, with about 87% found just once. Sample: PBMCs. The receptors shown here come from a human donor in good health. Some clones in this sample may be carry-over from other donors' samples.

V and J are TRBV2 and TRBJ1-2; D remains ambiguous. Trimming pared 1 base from V and 5 bases from J, leaving 8 bases between. Germline-derived CDR1 and CDR2 are SNHLY and FYNNEI. There are 13 residues in the CDR3. CDR3 DNA sequence: TGTGCCAGCAGTGAAGAACAGCTATATGGCTACACCTTC. Translating it yields CASSEEQLYGYTF.

The chain couples TRBV7-9 to TRBJ2-1, with D maybe TRBD2 (5 bases). CDR3 length: 14 residues. Germline CDR1 is SEHNR and CDR2 is FQNEAQ (reference sequence). With 8 bases removed from V and 5 bases from J, the gap between germline ends came to 16 bases. CDR3 loop: CASRGLGAHNEQFF. The CDR3 DNA reads TGTGCCAGCCGCGGGTTGGGAGCACACAATGAGCAGTTCTTC.

The CDR3 is CATGRTSGYNEQFF. The CDR3 DNA reads TGTGCCACCGGAAGGACTAGCGGTTACAATGAGCAGTTCTTC. J is TRBJ2-1 and V is TRBV10-3, with 10 bases matching TRBD2. The germline CDR1 and CDR2 sequences are ENHRY and SYGVKD. V was pared by 10 bases and J by 4 bases, with 7 bases of the junction left unmatched. The CDR3 has 14 residues.

The chain links TRBV4-3 to TRBJ1-6, with TRBD1 as a possible D gene (6 bases). Germline CDR1 LGHNA, CDR2 YSLEER. This CDR3 region has 15 residues. V was shortened by 1 base and J by 7 bases, with 11 bases between the two germline ends. The CDR3 nucleotides read TGCGCCAGCAGCCAAGTTAGACAGGAGAATTCACCCCTCCACTTT. Amino acid sequence: CASSQVRQENSPLHF.

V is TRBV29-1 and J is TRBJ2-4; perhaps TRBD2 as D (6 bases). Germline values: CDR1 SQVTM, CDR2 ANQGSEA. This CDR3 contains 12 residues. V was shortened by 3 bases and J by 7 bases, with 10 bases between the two germline ends. CDR3 protein: CSVDRGRNIQYF. The DNA for the CDR3 is TGCAGCGTTGATCGGGGGAGGAACATTCAGTACTTC.

The V and J genes are TRBV6-1 and TRBJ2-3; 8 nucleotides agree with TRBD2. This CDR3 comprises 16 residues. Trimming removed 3 bases from V and 0 bases from J; junction bases left unmatched: 5. Germline lookup yields CDR1 MNHNS and CDR2 SASEGT. In DNA form, the CDR3 reads TGTGCCAGCAGTGACGGCGGGAGGAGAAGCACAGATACGCAGTATTTT. This codes for CASSDGGRRSTDTQYF.

The J gene is TRBJ2-1, the V gene TRBV6-5; the D is unclear. V shed 3 bases and J shed 4 bases, with 13 bases lying between them. The CDR3 is made up of 15 amino acids. Germline CDR1 MNHEY, CDR2 SVGAGI. CDR3 region: CASSYFLGAYNEQFF. CDR3 bases: TGTGCCAGCAGTTATTTTCTTGGAGCATACAATGAGCAGTTCTTC.

The V gene is TRBV7-2, the J gene TRBJ2-7, with D perhaps matching TRBD2 (5 bases). Per the germline V gene, CDR1 is SGHTA and CDR2 is FQGNSA. V lost 1 base and J lost 3, with 13 bases in between. The length of the CDR3 is 15 residues. The DNA of the CDR3 is TGTGCCAGCAGCTTAGGGCTCGGGATCCTCTACGAGCAGTACTTC. Amino acids: CASSLGLGILYEQYF. Full variable domain (missing parts from reference TRBV7-2 and TRBJ2-7): GAGVSQSPSNKVTEKGKDVELRCDPISGHTALYWYRQSLGQGLEFLIYFQGNSAPDKSGLPSDRFSAERTGGSVSTLTIQRTQQEDSAVYLCASSLGLGILYEQYFGPGTRLTVT.

The chain has TRBV10-3 and TRBJ1-3; D is ambiguous. The CDR3 totals 13 residues. Germline V gives CDR1 ENHRY, CDR2 SYGVKD. V lost 10 bases and J lost 4, with 14 bases in between. For the CDR3, the DNA is TGTGCCACTACCCCTAGTGTAGGAAACACCATATATTTT. Amino acid sequence: CATTPSVGNTIYF.

The chain carries TRBV5-6 and TRBJ1-4; 9 bases are shared with TRBD1. Germline trimming cut 6 bases from V and 4 bases from J; bases unmatched to any gene: 7. CDR1 is SGHDT and CDR2 is YYEEEE in the germline V gene. CDR3 length equals 15 residues. Here the CDR3 DNA reads TGTGCCAGCACCTCCGTGGACAGGGGTAATGAAAAACTGTTTTTT. Protein sequence: CASTSVDRGNEKLFF.

The chain carries TRBV4-2 and TRBJ2-2, with D perhaps TRBD1 (6 bases). Germline CDR1 is LGHNA and CDR2 is YNFKEQ. V lost 0 bases and J 7 bases, leaving 15 bases between the germline ends. The CDR3 runs 16 residues. In DNA form, the CDR3 reads TGTGCCAGCAGCCAAGATGATCGTCTCAGGGGCGGGGAGCTGTTTTTT. It specifies CASSQDDRLRGGELFF.

This chain connects TRBV7-9 to TRBJ2-1, with TRBD2 matching over 11 bases. The CDR3 extends over 15 amino acids. V shed 1 base, J shed 10 bases, and the junction held 6 bases outside the gene matches. In germline, CDR1 is SEHNR, CDR2 FQNEAQ (reference sequence). The CDR3, as DNA: TGTGCCAGCAGCTTAGGACTAGCGGGAAGAGGCGAGCAGTTCTTC. Its protein product is CASSLGLAGRGEQFF.

This chain uses TRBV5-6 with TRBJ1-2; D is unresolved. Per germline, CDR1 SGHDT and CDR2 YYEEEE. The V end lost 0 bases, the J end lost 3 bases, and 18 bases lay between the germline ends. The CDR3 covers 17 residues. CDR3 in amino acids: CASSLDRPGFRYYGYTF. DNA for the CDR3: TGTGCCAGCAGCTTGGATCGACCGGGGTTTAGGTACTATGGCTACACCTTC.

The V and J genes are TRBV5-6 and TRBJ2-2; TRBD1 might be the D (6 bases). The CDR3 covers 19 residues. Germline loops: CDR1 SGHDT, CDR2 YYEEEE. Trimming took 6 bases from V and 4 from J, leaving 28 bases between them. In DNA, the CDR3 is TGTGCCAGCAAAGCTTCCTGGGACAACCTCAGGGCGGGCACCGGGGAGCTGTTTTTT. This translates into CASKASWDNLRAGTGELFF.

This rearrangement joins TRBV13 to TRBJ1-3; a possible D gene is TRBD1 (5 bases). The CDR3 has 17 residues. CDR1 and CDR2 (germline): PRHDT, FYEKMQ (reference sequence). The V and J ends lost 5 bases and 0 bases respectively, with 17 bases between them. The CDR3 DNA follows: TGTGCCAGCAGCACCACGGACACGGGGGACTCTGGAAACACCATATATTTT. Translation gives CASSTTDTGDSGNTIYF.

This chain links TRBV10-1 with TRBJ1-2, with TRBD1 matching 10 bases. The V gene's germline CDR1 is WNHNN and CDR2 SYGVQD (reference sequence). There are 14 residues in the CDR3. After removal of 8 bases from V and 4 bases from J, the junction contained 7 bases not matched to a gene. The CDR3 sequence is CASSDRGRPYGYTF. For the CDR3, the DNA is TGCGCCAGCTCCGACAGGGGGCGCCCCTATGGCTACACCTTC.

The CDR3 loop is CASSQGITGISEKLFF. CDR3 DNA: TGCGCCAGCAGCCAAGGAATAACAGGGATCAGTGAAAAACTGTTTTTT. The chain employs TRBV4-1 and TRBJ1-4, with TRBD1 as a possible D gene (6 bases). The CDR3 runs to 16 residues. Trimming removed 1 base from V and 7 bases from J, with 16 bases in between. CDR1 and CDR2 from the germline V gene are MGHRA and YSYEKL.

By its share, this clone is medium-sized. This chain links TRBV5-4 with TRBJ2-4; possibly TRBD2 for D (5 bases). V was shortened by 4 bases and J by 0 bases, with 8 bases between the two germline ends. Germline V CDR1 and CDR2: SGHNT, YYREEE (reference sequence). The CDR3 has 14 amino acids. Here the CDR3 reads CASSEGLAKNIQYF. CDR3 DNA sequence: TGTGCCAGCAGCGAAGGACTAGCCAAAAACATTCAGTACTTC.

The chain is built from TRBV30 and TRBJ2-7; the D gene is possibly TRBD2 (7 bases). The CDR3 has 13 amino acids. Germline V gene lookup returns CDR1 GTSNPN and CDR2 SVGIG (reference sequence). V lost 0 bases, J lost 5 bases, and 11 bases lay in between. CDR3 nucleotides: TGTGCCTGGAGTGTAGGCGGGGGCGACGAGCAGTACTTC. This encodes CAWSVGGGDEQYF.

The V and J genes are TRBV20-1 and TRBJ2-1; D possibly corresponds to TRBD2 (5 bases). CDR1 and CDR2 (germline): DFQATT, SNEGSKA (reference sequence). V lost 7 bases and J lost 10, with 14 bases in between. The CDR3 is 11 residues long. This CDR3 reads CSVPLGGEQFF. The CDR3 nucleotides are TGCAGTGTCCCTTTGGGCGGGGAGCAGTTCTTC.

Remarks on this clone: Other DNA sequences within the sample encode an identical CDR3. CDR3 nucleotide sequence: TGCGCCAGTTCTTTATCGGGAGCTTACAATGAGCAGTTCTTC. Amino acid sequence: CASSLSGAYNEQFF. The genes are TRBV5-1 and TRBJ2-1; weak D call: TRBD2 (6 bases). Germline CDR1 SGHRS, CDR2 YFSETQ. V lost 8 bases and J 4 bases, leaving 16 bases between the germline ends. The CDR3 contains 14 residues.

This sequence joins TRBV6-5 and TRBJ1-2, with D possibly TRBD1 on 5 matching bases. Germline V CDR1 and CDR2: MNHEY, SVGAGI. CDR3 length: 13 amino acids. The V end was cut by 2 bases, the J end by 8 bases, with 12 bases between. CDR3 bases: TGTGCCAGCAGTTACGGGGCCCGTTCGGGCTACACCTTC. Translation: CASSYGARSGYTF.

This chain connects TRBV19 to TRBJ2-5; 10 bases line up with TRBD1. V was clipped by 6 bases and J by 4 bases; unmatched bases: 5. Germline V CDR1 and CDR2: LNHDA, SQIVND (reference sequence). CDR3 size: 14 residues. CDR3 sequence (DNA): TGTGCCAGTAGCAGACAGGGGGCTTTAGAGACCCAGTACTTC. Protein product: CASSRQGALETQYF.

The chain links TRBV7-2 to TRBJ1-1, with D possibly matching TRBD1 (6 bases). CDR1 and CDR2 from the germline V gene are SGHTA and FQGNSA. Trimming removed 1 base at V and 3 bases at J, with 15 bases between. The CDR3 is made up of 16 amino acids. This chain's CDR3 is CASSLGPEGGDTEAFF. DNA for the CDR3: TGTGCCAGCAGCTTAGGTCCAGAGGGGGGGGACACTGAAGCTTTCTTT.

The rearrangement joins TRBV4-3 to TRBJ1-3; a possible D gene is TRBD1 (6 bases). This CDR3 spans 17 amino acids. V lost 2 bases, J lost 1 base, and 15 bases lay in between. In germline, CDR1 is LGHNA, CDR2 YSLEER. Written as DNA, the CDR3 is TGCGCCAGCAGCCAAAGTCTGGGGGCAGAGTCTGGAAACACCATATATTTT. Translated: CASSQSLGAESGNTIYF.

V gene TRBV9 combines with J gene TRBJ1-2; TRBD1 might be the D (6 bases). The CDR3 runs 12 residues. CDR1 and CDR2 (germline): SGDLS, YYNGEE. V was clipped by 4 bases and J by 8 bases, with 12 bases between them. The CDR3 coding sequence is TGTGCCAGCAGCTCCACGACAGGAGGCTACACCTTC. Protein: CASSSTTGGYTF.

The CDR3 region has the DNA TGTGCCAGCAGCCGGCTAGGGACAGGTTCGTACGAGCAGTACTTC. Translated, it gives CASSRLGTGSYEQYF. V usage is TRBV7-2 and J usage is TRBJ2-7; the match to TRBD1 covers 8 bases. The trim removed 5 bases at V and 4 bases at J, leaving 10 bases unmatched. Germline CDR1 SGHTA, CDR2 FQGNSA. This CDR3 spans 15 amino acids.

The rearrangement uses TRBV5-5 and TRBJ2-5, with a weak D call TRBD1 (7 bases). Trimming took 0 bases from V and 8 from J, leaving 20 bases between them. This CDR3 has 16 residues. Germline V gives CDR1 SGHKS, CDR2 YYEKEE (reference sequence). The CDR3 protein is CASSLVQGGTARTQYF. The CDR3 region has the DNA TGTGCCAGCAGCTTGGTGCAGGGCGGGACAGCCCGTACCCAGTACTTC.

The chain has TRBV10-3 and TRBJ1-6; D is unresolved. The germline V and J ends were trimmed by 3 bases and 5 bases, with 8 bases remaining between them. CDR1 ENHRY and CDR2 SYGVKD come from the germline V gene. There are 14 residues in the CDR3. The CDR3 DNA reads TGTGCCATCAGTGAATTAACAGATAATTCACCCCTCCACTTT. This gives the protein CAISELTDNSPLHF.